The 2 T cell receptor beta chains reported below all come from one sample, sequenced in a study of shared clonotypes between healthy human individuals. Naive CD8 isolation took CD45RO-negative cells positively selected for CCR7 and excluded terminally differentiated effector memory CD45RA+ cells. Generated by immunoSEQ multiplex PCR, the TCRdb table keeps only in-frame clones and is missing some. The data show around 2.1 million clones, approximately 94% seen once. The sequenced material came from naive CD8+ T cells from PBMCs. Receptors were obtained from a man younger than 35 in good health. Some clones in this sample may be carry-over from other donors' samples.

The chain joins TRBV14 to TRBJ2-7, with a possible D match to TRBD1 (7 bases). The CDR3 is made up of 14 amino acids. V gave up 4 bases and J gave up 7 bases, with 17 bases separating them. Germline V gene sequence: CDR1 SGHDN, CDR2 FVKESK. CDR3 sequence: CASSPGQTRGEQYF. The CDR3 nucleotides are TGTGCCAGCAGCCCGGGACAGACTAGGGGGGAGCAGTACTTC.

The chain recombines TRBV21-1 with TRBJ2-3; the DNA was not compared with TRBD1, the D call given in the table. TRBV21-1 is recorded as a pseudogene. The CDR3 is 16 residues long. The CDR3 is CASSKVQGRCTDTQYF. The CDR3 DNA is TGTGCCAGCAGCAAAGTCCAGGGCCGGTGCACAGATACGCAGTATTTT.